This T cell receptor (beta chain) was retrieved from a study of neurological immune-mediated disorders (dated by TCRdb to between 2018 and 2021). Background for the entire study: Peripheral blood TCR-beta repertoires from patients with HTLV-I-associated myelopathy (HAM/TSP), patients with multiple sclerosis, and healthy controls were compared in the study using UMI-based sequencing. The roughly 110 TCR-beta libraries covered PBMC samples along with longitudinal samples, technical triplicates, and paired sorted CD4+ and CD8+ T-cell subsets. Each longitudinal HAM/TSP and healthy donor was sampled at 3 time-points spaced at about 3-40 month intervals. Of the 65 to 70 subjects in the cohort, around 14 were HAM/TSP patients, some 34 were multiple sclerosis patients, and some 20 were healthy controls. Results and caveats for the whole study, not just this receptor: The highest TCR clonal expansion was observed in HAM/TSP patients, whereas the lowest was observed in MS patients, even when compared with healthy controls. No identical CDR3 amino acid sequences were found to be shared among expanded clones across subjects, suggesting that TCR-beta repertoires were private in all groups.

For CDR1 and CDR2, the germline V gene (reference sequence) lists DFQATT and SNEGSKA. Including the terminal cysteine and phenylalanine, the CDR3 comprises 17 residues. Of all the DNA, just the CDR3 is kept, 51 bases in frame from base 1. Between the V and J ends, shortened by 0 bases and 0 bases respectively, the junction contains 15 bases. This clonotype was seen at least ten times. Its antigen is unknown. It has no much larger one-base neighbor in the sample; base qualities were not kept. cDNA was synthesized by template-switch 5'RACE using a primer carrying a 10-nucleotide random unique molecular identifier by which each TCR transcript was tagged. Every sequencing run covered 15-18 subjects and yielded more than 180 million TCR-beta sequences. The RNeasy kit was used to extract total RNA. TCR-beta VDJ regions were amplified with primers for the TCR constant region and the 5'RACE anchor, using the KAPA Real-time Library Amplification kit. Sample indexes and Illumina adaptors were added in a first PCR, after which library yield was increased in a second PCR. After purification with Ampure beads, the TCR product of roughly 650 bp was size-selected on a 2% E-gel SizeSelection system. Library quality was checked on a Bioanalyzer, concentration was measured with Qubit, and libraries were quantified with the Kapa Library Quantification kit before pooling. An Illumina HiSeq 2500 sequenced the libraries paired-end 2 x 150 bp. To increase sequence diversity, 25-30% phiX was spiked into each library pool. Processing in the source paper ran as follows. The UMI-based MiGEC pipeline processed quality-filtered reads and removed over 80% of raw TCR sequences during error correction. IMGT germline references were used for aligning VDJ genes, and each clonotype was defined as a unique CDR3 amino acid sequence together with its V-J genes. Clonal expansion, Shannon diversity and CDR3 relatedness were evaluated with VDJtools (CalcPairwiseDistances, ClusterSamples), while phylogenetic trees were built in CLCbio workbench. A clone was classed as expanded if it had 8 or more unique UMIs, a cutoff based on coefficient-of-variation modelling across technical triplicates. TCRdb redid the processing of the public reads, applying fastp at Q25 and MiXCR, and retained in-frame beta chains. Every CDR3 protein is listed once, alongside the most common genes and DNA of its rows. It is TCRdb's table, rather than the study itself, that gives the V and J calls and clone size. This sample gives around 76,000 distinct CDR3 sequences in total; roughly a tenth of them show up just once. The leading ten clones occupy 9.6% of the sample.

According to the study, the label for this sample's time point signals: longitudinal time-point 1 (baseline). Healthy controls were blood bank volunteers in Maryland, USA. Libraries from unsorted PBMCs were made from 2 million PBMCs kept in RNAlater at -80 degrees C until RNA extraction. Peripheral blood underwent Ficoll-Hypaque density gradient centrifugation to isolate PBMCs, which were then cryopreserved in liquid nitrogen. Recombination joined TRBV20-1 with TRBJ2-1, and the D gene may be TRBD2, 6 bases matching. The sequence came from a man under 40 in good health. Specimen: PBMCs. The CDR3 corresponds to CSARDSGGYRSYNEQFF. The DNA sequence reads TGCAGTGCTAGAGATAGCGGTGGCTACCGCTCCTACAATGAGCAGTTCTTC.